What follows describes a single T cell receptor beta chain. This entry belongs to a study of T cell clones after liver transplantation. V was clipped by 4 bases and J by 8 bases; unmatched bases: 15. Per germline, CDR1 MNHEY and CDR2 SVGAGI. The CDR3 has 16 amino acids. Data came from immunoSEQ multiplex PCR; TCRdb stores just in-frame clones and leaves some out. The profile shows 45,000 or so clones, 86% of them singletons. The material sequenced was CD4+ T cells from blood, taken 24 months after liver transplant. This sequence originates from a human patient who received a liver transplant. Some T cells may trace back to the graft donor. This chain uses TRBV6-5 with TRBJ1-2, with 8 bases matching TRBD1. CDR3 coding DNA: TGTGCCAGCAGTTCCATCGTTCTTCAGGGGGCGCGGGGCTACACCTTC. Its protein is CASSSIVLQGARGYTF.